Listed below are T cell receptor beta chains from one sample, sequenced in a study of blood T cell repertoires in COVID-19. The table came from immunoSEQ multiplex PCR; TCRdb's copy has only in-frame clones and leaves some out. The sample has roughly 230,000 clones; roughly 80% are singletons. Sample: PBMCs or T cells enriched from blood (not recorded which). These receptors all stem from a man between 45 and 60 years old who had recovered from COVID-19. Both conserved end residues are trimmed from each CDR3. The order of the fields is V gene, J gene, D gene, clone size, CDR3 protein. A D gene is named only where the DNA matches it firmly. Clone size, where shown, is once, few, many, or a class for clones that have expanded.

V: TRBV19
J: TRBJ2-5
D: .
size: .
CDR3: ASSREETETQY

V: TRBV5-1
J: TRBJ2-7
D: .
size: once
CDR3: ASSLGAPTYEQY

V: TRBV7-2
J: TRBJ2-7
D: TRBD2
size: once
CDR3: ASSSGLAMQQY

V: TRBV9
J: TRBJ1-2
D: .
size: .
CDR3: ASSRQGGADGYT

V: TRBV7-2
J: TRBJ2-6
D: .
size: .
CDR3: ASSLGRWSAGANVLT

V: TRBV27
J: TRBJ1-2
D: TRBD1
size: .
CDR3: ASSLWTGKGYT

V: TRBV18
J: TRBJ1-3
D: .
size: .
CDR3: ASSPGRTFANSGNTIY

V: TRBV24-1
J: TRBJ1-5
D: TRBD1
size: .
CDR3: ATSDSQGGNQPQH

V: TRBV7-8
J: TRBJ2-1
D: .
size: .
CDR3: ASSYTGSSYNEQF

V: TRBV6-6
J: TRBJ1-1
D: .
size: .
CDR3: ASSYPGGRSEAF

V: TRBV29-1
J: TRBJ2-1
D: TRBD2
size: .
CDR3: SVAGTSEYNEQF

V: TRBV5-6
J: TRBJ1-6
D: .
size: once
CDR3: ASSFWRVSYNSPLH

V: TRBV11-3
J: TRBJ2-1
D: TRBD2
size: once
CDR3: ASSLLAGGHYNEQF

V: TRBV18
J: TRBJ1-5
D: TRBD1
size: once
CDR3: ASSLQGQGSNQPQH

V: TRBV6-5
J: TRBJ1-4
D: .
size: .
CDR3: ASLQGRYEKLF

V: TRBV21-1
J: TRBJ2-7
D: .
size: .
CDR3: ASSARGQGKYEQY

V: TRBV7-2
J: TRBJ2-1
D: TRBD2
size: .
CDR3: ASGLAGADEQF

V: TRBV9
J: TRBJ2-2
D: TRBD2
size: .
CDR3: ASSVASGRQGNTGELF

V: TRBV5-1
J: TRBJ2-7
D: TRBD2
size: .
CDR3: ASSFGSGLSYEQY

V: TRBV7-3
J: TRBJ2-1
D: .
size: .
CDR3: ASSLRTLRGPYNEQF

V: TRBV7-2
J: TRBJ2-1
D: TRBD2
size: .
CDR3: ASRGRREGYNEQF

V: TRBV9
J: TRBJ1-6
D: TRBD1
size: .
CDR3: ASSTRTGGGSPLH

V: TRBV10-2
J: TRBJ1-3
D: TRBD1
size: .
CDR3: ASRTGEERKSGNTIY

V: TRBV28
J: TRBJ2-1
D: .
size: .
CDR3: ASSLIDEQF

V: TRBV7-3
J: TRBJ1-2
D: .
size: .
CDR3: ASSLIPGDGYT

V: TRBV28
J: TRBJ2-7
D: .
size: .
CDR3: ASSGAGGHEQY